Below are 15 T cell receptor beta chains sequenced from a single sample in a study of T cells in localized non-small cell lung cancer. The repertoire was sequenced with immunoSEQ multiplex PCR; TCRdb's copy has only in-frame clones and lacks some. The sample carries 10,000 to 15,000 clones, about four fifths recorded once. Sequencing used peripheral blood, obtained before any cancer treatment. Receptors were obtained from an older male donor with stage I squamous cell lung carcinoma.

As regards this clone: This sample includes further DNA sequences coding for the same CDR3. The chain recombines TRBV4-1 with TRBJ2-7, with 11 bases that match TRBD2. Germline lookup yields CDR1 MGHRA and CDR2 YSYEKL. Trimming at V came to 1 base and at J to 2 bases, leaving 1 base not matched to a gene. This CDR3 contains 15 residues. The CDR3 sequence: CASSQGLAGTYEQYF. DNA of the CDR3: TGCGCCAGCAGCCAAGGACTAGCGGGAACCTACGAGCAGTACTTC.

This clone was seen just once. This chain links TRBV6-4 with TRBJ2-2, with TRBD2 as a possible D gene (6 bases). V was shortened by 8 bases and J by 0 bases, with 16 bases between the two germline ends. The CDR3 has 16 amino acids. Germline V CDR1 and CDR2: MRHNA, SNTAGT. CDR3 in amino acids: CASAMGRDPNTGELFF. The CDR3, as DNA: TGTGCCAGCGCGATGGGGCGGGACCCGAACACCGGGGAGCTGTTTTTT.

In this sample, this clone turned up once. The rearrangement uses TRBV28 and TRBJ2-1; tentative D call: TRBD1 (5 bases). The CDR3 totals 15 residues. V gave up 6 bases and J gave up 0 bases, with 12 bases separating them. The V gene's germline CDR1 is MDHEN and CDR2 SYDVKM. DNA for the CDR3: TGTGCCAGCAGGACATACAGGAGCTCCTACAATGAGCAGTTCTTC. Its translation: CASRTYRSSYNEQFF.

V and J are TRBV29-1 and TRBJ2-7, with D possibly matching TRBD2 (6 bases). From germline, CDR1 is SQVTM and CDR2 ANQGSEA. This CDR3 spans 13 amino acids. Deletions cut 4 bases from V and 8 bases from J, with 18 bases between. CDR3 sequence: CSVVVGGLAQQYF. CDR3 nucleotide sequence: TGCAGCGTTGTAGTCGGTGGGCTAGCGCAGCAGTACTTC.

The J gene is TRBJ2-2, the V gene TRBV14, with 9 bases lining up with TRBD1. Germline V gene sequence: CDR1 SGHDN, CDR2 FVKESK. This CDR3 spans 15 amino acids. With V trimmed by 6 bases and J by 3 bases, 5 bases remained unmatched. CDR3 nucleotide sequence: TGTGCCAGCAGACGCGGACAGGGGCACACCGGGGAGCTGTTTTTT. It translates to CASRRGQGHTGELFF. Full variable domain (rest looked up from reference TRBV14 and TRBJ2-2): EAGVTQFPSHSVIEKGQTVTLRCDPISGHDNLYWYRRVMGKEIKFLLHFVKESKQDESGMPNNRFLAERTGGTYSTLKVQPAELEDSGVYFCASRRGQGHTGELFFGEGSRLTVL.

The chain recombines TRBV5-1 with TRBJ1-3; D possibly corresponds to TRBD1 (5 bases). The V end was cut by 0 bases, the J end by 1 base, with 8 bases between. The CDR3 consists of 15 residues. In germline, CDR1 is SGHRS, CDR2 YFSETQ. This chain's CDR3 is CASSLDPGSGNTIYF. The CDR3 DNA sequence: TGCGCCAGCAGCTTGGATCCAGGGTCTGGAAACACCATATATTTT.

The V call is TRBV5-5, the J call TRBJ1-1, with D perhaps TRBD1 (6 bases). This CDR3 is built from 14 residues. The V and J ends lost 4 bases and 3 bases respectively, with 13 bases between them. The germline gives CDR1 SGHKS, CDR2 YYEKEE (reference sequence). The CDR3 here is CASSPIQGDTEAFF. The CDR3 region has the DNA TGTGCCAGCAGCCCCATACAGGGCGACACTGAAGCTTTCTTT. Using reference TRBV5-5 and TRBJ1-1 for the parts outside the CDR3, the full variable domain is DAGVTQSPTHLIKTRGQQVTLRCSPISGHKSVSWYQQVLGQGPQFIFQYYEKEERGRGNFPDRFSARQFPNYSSELNVNALLLGDSALYLCASSPIQGDTEAFFGQGTRLTVV.

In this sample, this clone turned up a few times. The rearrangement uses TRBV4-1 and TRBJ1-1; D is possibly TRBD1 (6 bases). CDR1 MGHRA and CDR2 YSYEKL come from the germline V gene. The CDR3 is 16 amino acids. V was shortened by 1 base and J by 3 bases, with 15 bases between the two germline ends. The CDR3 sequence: CASSQGDIRGDTEAFF. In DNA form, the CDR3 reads TGCGCCAGCAGCCAAGGGGACATCCGGGGGGACACTGAAGCTTTCTTT.

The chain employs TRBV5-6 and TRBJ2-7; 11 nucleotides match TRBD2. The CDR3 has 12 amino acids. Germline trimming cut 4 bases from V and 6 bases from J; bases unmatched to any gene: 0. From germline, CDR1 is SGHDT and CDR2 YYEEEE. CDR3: CASSGTSGEQYF. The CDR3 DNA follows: TGTGCCAGCAGCGGGACTAGCGGCGAGCAGTACTTC.

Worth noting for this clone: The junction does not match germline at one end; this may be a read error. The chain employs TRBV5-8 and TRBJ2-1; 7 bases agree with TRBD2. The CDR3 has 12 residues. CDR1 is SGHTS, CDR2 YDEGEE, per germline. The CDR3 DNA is TGTGCCAGCAGCTTGTCTCGCGGGGGTGCGCTCTTC. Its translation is CASSLSRGGALF.

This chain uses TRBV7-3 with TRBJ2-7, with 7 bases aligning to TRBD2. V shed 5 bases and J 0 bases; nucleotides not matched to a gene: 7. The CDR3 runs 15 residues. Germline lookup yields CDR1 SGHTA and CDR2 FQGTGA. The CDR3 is CASSPGGLSSYEQYF. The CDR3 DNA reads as TGTGCCAGCAGCCCGGGAGGATTAAGCTCCTACGAGCAGTACTTC.

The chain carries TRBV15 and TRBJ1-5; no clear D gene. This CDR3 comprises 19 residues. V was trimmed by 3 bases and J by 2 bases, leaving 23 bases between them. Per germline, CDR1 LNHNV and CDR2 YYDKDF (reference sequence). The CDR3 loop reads CATSSPIGVRSRGNQPQHF. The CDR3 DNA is TGTGCCACCAGCAGCCCGATTGGTGTTCGATCTCGGGGCAATCAGCCCCAGCATTTT.

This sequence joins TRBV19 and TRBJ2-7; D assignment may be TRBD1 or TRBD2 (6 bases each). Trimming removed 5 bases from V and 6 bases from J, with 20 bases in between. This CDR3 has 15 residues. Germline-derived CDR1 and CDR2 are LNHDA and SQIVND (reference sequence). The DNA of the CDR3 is TGTGCCAGTAGTCACAATCCCTTGGAGGGGGTCGAGCAGTACTTC. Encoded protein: CASSHNPLEGVEQYF.

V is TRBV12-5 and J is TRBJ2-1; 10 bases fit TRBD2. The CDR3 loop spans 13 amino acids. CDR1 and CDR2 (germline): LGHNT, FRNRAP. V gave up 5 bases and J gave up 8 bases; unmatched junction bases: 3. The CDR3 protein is CASGRSGRDEQFF. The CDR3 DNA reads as TGTGCTAGTGGTCGGAGCGGGAGGGATGAGCAGTTCTTC.

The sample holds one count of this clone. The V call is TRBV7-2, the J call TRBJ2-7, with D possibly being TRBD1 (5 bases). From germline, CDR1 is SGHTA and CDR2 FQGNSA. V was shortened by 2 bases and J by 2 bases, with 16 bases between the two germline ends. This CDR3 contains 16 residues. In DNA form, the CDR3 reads TGTGCCAGCAGCTTATCCCCCGTGGGGCGGACCTACGAGCAGTACTTC. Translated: CASSLSPVGRTYEQYF.